A single sample is the source of the 3 T cell receptor beta chains below, sequenced in a study of cytotoxic CD8 clonotypes in ibrutinib-treated CLL. Profiled with immunoSEQ multiplex PCR; TCRdb holds only in-frame clones, not every one. The top ten hold around 3.3% of the sample, which has fewer than 150,000 clones, roughly 80% seen once. This specimen was PBMCs, taken after 24 months of ibrutinib treatment. The source is a human donor with chronic lymphocytic leukemia.

This chain connects TRBV5-4 to TRBJ2-7, with 14 bases fitting TRBD2. The germline gives CDR1 SGHNT, CDR2 YYREEE (reference sequence). V shed 4 bases and J 11 bases; nucleotides not matched to a gene: 11. CDR3 length equals 15 residues. CDR3 DNA: TGTGCCAGCAGCGGAGGGACTAGCGGGGGCCCCCGTGAGTACTTC. Protein: CASSGGTSGGPREYF. Filled out from reference TRBV5-4 and TRBJ2-7, the complete variable domain reads ETGVTQSPTHLIKTRGQQVTLRCSSQSGHNTVSWYQQALGQGPQFIFQYYREEENGRGNFPPRFSGLQFPNYSSELNVNALELDDSALYLCASSGGTSGGPREYFGPGTRLTVT.

V and J are TRBV7-8 and TRBJ1-5; unclear D gene. The V end lost 0 bases, the J end lost 4 bases, and 4 bases lay between the germline ends. The CDR3 consists of 13 residues. The germline V gene encodes CDR1 SGHVS and CDR2 FQNEAQ. CDR3 nucleotide sequence: TGTGCCAGCAGCTTAGCGCAGAATCAGCCCCAGCATTTT. Its translation is CASSLAQNQPQHF.

The sample holds a few counts of this clone. This rearrangement joins TRBV6-5 to TRBJ1-5, with 9 bases fitting TRBD1. V shed 5 bases, J shed 4 bases, and the junction held 6 bases outside the gene matches. This CDR3 region has 15 residues. CDR1 MNHEY and CDR2 SVGAGI come from the germline V gene. The CDR3 reads CASSPRGQGNQPQHF. The DNA of the CDR3 is TGTGCCAGCAGTCCCAGGGGACAGGGAAATCAGCCCCAGCATTTT.